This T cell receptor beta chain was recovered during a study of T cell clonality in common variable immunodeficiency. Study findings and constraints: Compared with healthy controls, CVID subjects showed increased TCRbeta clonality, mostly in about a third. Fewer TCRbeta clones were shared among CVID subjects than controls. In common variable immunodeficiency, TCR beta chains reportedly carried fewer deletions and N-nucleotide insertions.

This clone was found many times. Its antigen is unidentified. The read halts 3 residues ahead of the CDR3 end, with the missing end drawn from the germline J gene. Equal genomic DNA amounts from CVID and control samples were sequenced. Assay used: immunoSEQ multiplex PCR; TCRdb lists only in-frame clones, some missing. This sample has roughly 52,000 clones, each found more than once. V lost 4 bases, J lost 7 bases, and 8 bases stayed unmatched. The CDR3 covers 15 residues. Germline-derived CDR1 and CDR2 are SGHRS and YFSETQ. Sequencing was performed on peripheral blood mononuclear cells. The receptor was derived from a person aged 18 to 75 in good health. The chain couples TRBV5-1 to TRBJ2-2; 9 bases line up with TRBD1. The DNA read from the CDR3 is TGCGCCAGCAGCCTAGGACAGGGGTCGGACGGGGAG. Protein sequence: CASSLGQGSDGE. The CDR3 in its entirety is CASSLGQGSDGELFF.